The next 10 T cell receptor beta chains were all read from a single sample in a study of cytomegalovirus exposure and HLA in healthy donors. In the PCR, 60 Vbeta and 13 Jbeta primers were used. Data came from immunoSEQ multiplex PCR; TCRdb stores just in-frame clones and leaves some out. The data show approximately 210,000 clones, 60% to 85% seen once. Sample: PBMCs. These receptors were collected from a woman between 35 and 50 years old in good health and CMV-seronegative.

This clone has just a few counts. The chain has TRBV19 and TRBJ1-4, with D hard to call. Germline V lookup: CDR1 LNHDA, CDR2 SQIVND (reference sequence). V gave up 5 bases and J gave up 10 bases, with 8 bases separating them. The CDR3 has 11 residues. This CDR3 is CASSRSRKLFF. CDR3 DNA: TGTGCCAGTAGTCGGAGTAGAAAACTGTTTTTT.

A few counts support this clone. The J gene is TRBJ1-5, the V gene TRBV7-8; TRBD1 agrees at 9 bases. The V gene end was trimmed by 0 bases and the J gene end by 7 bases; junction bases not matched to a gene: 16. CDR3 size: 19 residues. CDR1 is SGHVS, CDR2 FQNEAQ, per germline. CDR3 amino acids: CASSLARFPGQGQGQPQHF. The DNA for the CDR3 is TGTGCCAGCAGCTTAGCGAGGTTCCCGGGACAGGGCCAAGGACAGCCCCAGCATTTT.

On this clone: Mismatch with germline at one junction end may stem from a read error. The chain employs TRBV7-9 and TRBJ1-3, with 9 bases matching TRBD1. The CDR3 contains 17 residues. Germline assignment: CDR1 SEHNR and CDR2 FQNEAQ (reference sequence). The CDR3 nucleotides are TGTTCCAGCAGCTCGGGATTTTCCGGGACAGGGGGAAACACCATATATTTT. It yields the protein CSSSSGFSGTGGNTIYF.

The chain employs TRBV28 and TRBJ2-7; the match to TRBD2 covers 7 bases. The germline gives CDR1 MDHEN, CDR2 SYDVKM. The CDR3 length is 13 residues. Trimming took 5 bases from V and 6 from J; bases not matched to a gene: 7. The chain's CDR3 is CASSPPGGGEQYV. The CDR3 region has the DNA TGTGCCAGCAGTCCCCCGGGGGGAGGCGAGCAGTACGTC.

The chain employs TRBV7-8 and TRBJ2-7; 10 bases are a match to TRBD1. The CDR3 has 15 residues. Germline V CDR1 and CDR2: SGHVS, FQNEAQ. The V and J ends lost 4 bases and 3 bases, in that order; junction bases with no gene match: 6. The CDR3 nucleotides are TGTGCCAGCAGCTGGGGACAGGGGCCAAACTACGAGCAGTACGTC. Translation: CASSWGQGPNYEQYV.

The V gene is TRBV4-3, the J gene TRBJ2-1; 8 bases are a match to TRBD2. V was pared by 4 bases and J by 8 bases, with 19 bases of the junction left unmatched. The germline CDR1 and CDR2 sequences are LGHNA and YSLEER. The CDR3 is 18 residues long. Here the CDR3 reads CASSPRSSGSREAHEQFF. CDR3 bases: TGCGCCAGCAGCCCGCGATCGAGCGGGAGCCGTGAAGCGCATGAGCAGTTCTTC.

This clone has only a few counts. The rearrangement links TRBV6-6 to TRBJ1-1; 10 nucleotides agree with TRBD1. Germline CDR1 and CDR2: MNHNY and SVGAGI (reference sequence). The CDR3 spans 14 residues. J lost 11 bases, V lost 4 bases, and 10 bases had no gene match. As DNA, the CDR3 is TGTGCCAGCAGTTCCCGGACAGGGGGATCCGCCGCTTTCTTT. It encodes CASSSRTGGSAAFF.

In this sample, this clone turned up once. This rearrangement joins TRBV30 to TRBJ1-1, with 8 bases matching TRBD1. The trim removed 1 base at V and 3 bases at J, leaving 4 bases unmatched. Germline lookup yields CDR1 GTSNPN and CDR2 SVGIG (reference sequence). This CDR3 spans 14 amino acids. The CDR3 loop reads CAWSGTGTHTEAFF. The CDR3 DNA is TGTGCCTGGAGTGGGACAGGGACCCACACTGAAGCTTTCTTT.

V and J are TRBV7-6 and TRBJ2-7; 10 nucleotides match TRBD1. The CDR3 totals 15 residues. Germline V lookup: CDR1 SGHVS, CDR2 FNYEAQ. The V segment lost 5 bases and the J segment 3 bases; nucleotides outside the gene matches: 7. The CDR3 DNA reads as TGTGCCAGCAGCACCGGACAGGGGGTGAACTACGAGCAGTACTTC. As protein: CASSTGQGVNYEQYF.

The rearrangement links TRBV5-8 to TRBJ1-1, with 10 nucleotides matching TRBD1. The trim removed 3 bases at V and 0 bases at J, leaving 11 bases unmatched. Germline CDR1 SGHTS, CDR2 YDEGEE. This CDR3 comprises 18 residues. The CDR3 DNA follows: TGTGCCAGCAGCTGGGGGACAGGGGCTAGCTTTATGAACACTGAAGCTTTCTTT. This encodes CASSWGTGASFMNTEAFF.